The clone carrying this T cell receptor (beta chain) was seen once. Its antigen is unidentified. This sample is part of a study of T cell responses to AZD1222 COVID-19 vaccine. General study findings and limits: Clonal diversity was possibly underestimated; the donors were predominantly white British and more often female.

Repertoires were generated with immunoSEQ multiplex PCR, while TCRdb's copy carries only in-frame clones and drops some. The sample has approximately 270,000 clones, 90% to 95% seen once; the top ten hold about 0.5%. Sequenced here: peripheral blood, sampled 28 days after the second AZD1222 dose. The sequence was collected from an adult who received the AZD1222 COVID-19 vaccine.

CDR3 sequence: CAWSAKGFGYTF. CDR3 DNA sequence: TGTGCCTGGAGCGCTAAGGGATTCGGCTACACCTTC. The gene calls are TRBV30 and TRBJ1-2; no clear D gene. Germline V CDR1 and CDR2: GTSNPN, SVGIG (reference sequence). CDR3 length equals 12 residues. V lost 3 bases and J 8 bases, leaving 13 bases between the germline ends.